The 15 T cell receptor beta chains reported below all come from one sample, sequenced in a study of shared T cell receptors in the human thymus. Profiling relied on immunoSEQ multiplex PCR, and the TCRdb table lists in-frame clones only, not all of them. Of more than 550,000 clones in the sample, 80% to 90% were seen once. A further study also used this sample, focusing on human thymus T cells.

The sequencing input was thymocytes. All receptors come from a boy less than two years old with a congenital heart defect.

The V and J genes are TRBV27 and TRBJ1-4, with D maybe TRBD1 (5 bases). V was pared by 1 base and J by 4 bases, with 22 bases between. This CDR3 is 19 amino acids long. Germline V gene data show CDR1 as MNHEY and CDR2 as SMNVEV (reference sequence). CDR3 sequence: CASSLFYHGAGRHNEKLFF. CDR3 sequence (DNA): TGTGCCAGCAGTTTATTTTATCACGGGGCGGGGCGCCATAATGAAAAACTGTTTTTT.

The CDR3 is CASSPTLVQGDLVSGNTIYF. The CDR3 DNA sequence: TGTGCCAGCAGTCCCACCCTCGTTCAAGGGGACTTAGTCTCTGGAAACACCATATATTTT. The V and J genes are TRBV27 and TRBJ1-3; possibly TRBD1 for D (5 bases). The CDR3 contains 20 residues. Trimming cost V 5 bases and J 0 bases, with 26 bases left between them. Germline V gene sequence: CDR1 MNHEY, CDR2 SMNVEV (reference sequence).

V gene TRBV5-1 combines with J gene TRBJ1-1; weak D call: TRBD1 (5 bases). V was shortened by 6 bases and J by 3 bases, with 12 bases between the two germline ends. This CDR3 has 13 residues. Germline CDR1 and CDR2: SGHRS and YFSETQ. CDR3 residues: CASTPGSDTEAFF. The CDR3 coding sequence is TGCGCCAGCACGCCAGGGTCCGACACTGAAGCTTTCTTT.

DNA for the CDR3: TGTGCCAGCAGTGAAGAGGGATGGTTTAAGGGATCGGACACTGAAGCTTTCTTT. This sequence encodes CASSEEGWFKGSDTEAFF. The rearrangement joins TRBV25-1 to TRBJ1-1; D uncertain. Germline CDR1 and CDR2: MGHDK and SYGVNS. The CDR3 sequence is 18 residues long. V shed 2 bases and J shed 3 bases, with 22 bases lying between them.

This clone was recorded once. Here the CDR3 reads CASRDRGQDEQYF. CDR3 DNA: TGCGCCAGCAGGGACAGGGGGCAGGACGAGCAGTACTTC. The J gene is TRBJ2-7, the V gene TRBV10-2, with TRBD1 matching over 11 bases. Trimming at V came to 6 bases and at J to 5 bases, leaving 3 bases not matched to a gene. Germline V CDR1 and CDR2: WSHSY, SAAADI. The CDR3 is 13 amino acids.

This sequence joins TRBV28 and TRBJ2-3, with TRBD1 as a possible D gene (6 bases). The germline CDR1 and CDR2 sequences are MDHEN and SYDVKM. Trimming pared 4 bases from V and 4 bases from J, leaving 18 bases between. CDR3 length: 16 residues. CDR3: CASSSSVTGLADTQYF. Here the CDR3 DNA reads TGTGCCAGCAGTTCCAGCGTCACAGGGTTGGCAGATACGCAGTATTTT.

The rearrangement joins TRBV5-6 to TRBJ1-1; 8 nucleotides agree with TRBD1. CDR1 and CDR2 from the germline V gene are SGHDT and YYEEEE. This CDR3 region has 15 residues. The trim removed 0 bases at V and 1 base at J, leaving 2 bases unmatched. The CDR3 coding sequence is TGTGCCAGCAGCTTGGAACAGGGGGAGAACACTGAAGCTTTCTTT. This gives the protein CASSLEQGENTEAFF.

This chain uses TRBV30 with TRBJ2-3, with TRBD2 identical over 11 bases. Germline lookup yields CDR1 GTSNPN and CDR2 SVGIG (reference sequence). J lost 3 bases, V lost 3 bases, and 8 bases had no gene match. The CDR3 runs 16 residues. Here the CDR3 DNA reads TGTGCCTGGAGCAGACTAGCGGGAAGGGGGACAGATACGCAGTATTTT. Translation: CAWSRLAGRGTDTQYF.

This clone was recorded only once. The J gene is TRBJ2-1, the V gene TRBV5-5, with 7 bases that match TRBD1. CDR1 is SGHKS, CDR2 YYEKEE, per germline (reference sequence). This CDR3 spans 16 amino acids. With V trimmed by 2 bases and J by 0 bases, 5 bases remained unmatched. The CDR3 here is CASSFENRGSYNEQFF. The CDR3 nucleotides read TGTGCCAGCAGCTTTGAGAACAGGGGCTCCTACAATGAGCAGTTCTTC.

J is TRBJ2-3 and V is TRBV5-1, with 7 bases lining up with TRBD2. The CDR3 length is 18 residues. Trimming took 0 bases from V and 2 from J; bases not matched to a gene: 12. CDR1 SGHRS and CDR2 YFSETQ come from the germline V gene. The chain's CDR3 is CASSLAQREDFFTDTQYF. The CDR3 coding sequence is TGCGCCAGCAGCTTGGCCCAGCGGGAAGATTTTTTCACAGATACGCAGTATTTT.

The chain joins TRBV4-1 to TRBJ2-7; 7 nucleotides match TRBD1. The trim removed 4 bases at V and 3 bases at J, leaving 12 bases unmatched. Germline V gene sequence: CDR1 MGHRA, CDR2 YSYEKL. The CDR3 is made up of 16 amino acids. CDR3 sequence reads: CASSPNEGARNYEQYF. The CDR3 nucleotides read TGCGCCAGCAGCCCGAACGAGGGGGCGAGGAACTACGAGCAGTACTTC.

Details on this clone: Other nucleotide sequences from this sample produce the same CDR3. V is TRBV4-1 and J is TRBJ1-5, with 9 bases identical to TRBD1. The length of the CDR3 is 21 residues. The V and J ends lost 4 bases and 5 bases, in that order; junction bases with no gene match: 24. Germline values: CDR1 MGHRA, CDR2 YSYEKL. The CDR3 DNA sequence: TGCGCCAGCAGCCGCACTTTCCGGGACAGGGATCGGTTGTCAAGCGATCAGCCCCAGCATTTT. It specifies CASSRTFRDRDRLSSDQPQHF.

This clone was seen just once. This chain uses TRBV4-3 with TRBJ2-1; 13 positions agree with TRBD2. There are 16 residues in the CDR3. The germline CDR1 and CDR2 sequences are LGHNA and YSLEER. Losses at the gene ends were 5 bases for V and 10 bases for J; bases not matched to a gene: 11. In DNA, the CDR3 is TGCGCCAGCAGCGGAGGGGGGACTAGCGGGAAGGAGGAGCAGTTCTTC. Its protein product is CASSGGGTSGKEEQFF.

The CDR3 loop reads CASSSPGSLSYEQYF. Here the CDR3 DNA reads TGTGCCAGCAGTTCTCCCGGGAGTCTCTCCTACGAGCAGTACTTC. The chain uses TRBV6-6 and TRBJ2-7; D may be TRBD2 (6 bases). CDR1 and CDR2 from the germline V gene are MNHNY and SVGAGI (reference sequence). V was pared by 4 bases and J by 0 bases, with 13 bases between. The CDR3 consists of 15 residues.

The chain uses TRBV4-3 and TRBJ1-4, with D perhaps TRBD1 (6 bases). CDR3 size: 15 residues. Trimming took off 3 bases at V and 14 bases at J, with 22 bases between the two ends. In germline, CDR1 is LGHNA, CDR2 YSLEER. As DNA, the CDR3 is TGCGCCAGCAGCCACGGAGGGGGGGATGGCAAGAAGCTGTTTTTT. Amino acid sequence: CASSHGGGDGKKLFF.